Listed here are 7 T cell receptor beta chains from one sample, sequenced in a study of shared clonotypes between healthy human individuals. The repertoire was sequenced with immunoSEQ multiplex PCR; TCRdb's copy has only in-frame clones and lacks some. The data contain over 2 million clones, around 93% of them singletons. The material sequenced was naive CD4+ T cells from PBMCs. Subset noted: CD45RA+ positively selected. The receptors derive from a man younger than 30 in good health. Some clones in this sample may be carry-over from other donors' samples.

This clone turned up a few times. This chain connects TRBV30 to TRBJ1-4; D is ambiguous. Germline CDR1 reads GTSNPN; CDR2 reads SVGIG (reference sequence). CDR3 length equals 14 residues. The V end lost 2 bases, the J end lost 6 bases, and 13 bases lay between the germline ends. The CDR3 DNA sequence: TGTGCCTGGAGTCGGCGGGGTGGGGATGAAAAACTGTTTTTT. Translated: CAWSRRGGDEKLFF.

The rearrangement uses TRBV20-1 and TRBJ2-3; D gene unclear. The V gene's germline CDR1 is DFQATT and CDR2 SNEGSKA (reference sequence). V lost 3 bases, J lost 8 bases, and 9 bases lay in between. The CDR3 runs 11 residues. The CDR3 region has the DNA TGCAGTGCTAGTTACGAGCGTACGCAGTATTTT. Protein product: CSASYERTQYF.

Turning to this clone: The sample contains more than one DNA sequence encoding this CDR3. The chain recombines TRBV2 with TRBJ2-1, with D unresolved. In germline, CDR1 is SNHLY, CDR2 FYNNEI. The CDR3 extends over 12 amino acids. Trimming left V 3 bases short and J 10 bases short, with 10 bases between. As DNA, the CDR3 is TGTGCCAGCAGTGAGTCGGGCAGGGAGCAGTTCTTC. It is translated as CASSESGREQFF.

Notes on this clone: This same CDR3 is encoded by further DNA sequences in the sample. The chain joins TRBV5-1 to TRBJ1-4; 7 positions agree with TRBD1. J lost 6 bases, V lost 1 base, and 3 bases had no gene match. Germline assignment: CDR1 SGHRS and CDR2 YFSETQ. This CDR3 is built from 14 residues. CDR3: CASSLSRGDEKLFF. The CDR3, as DNA: TGCGCCAGCAGCTTGTCCAGGGGGGATGAAAAACTGTTTTTT.

The chain combines TRBV5-1 with TRBJ2-3; 9 bases agree with TRBD1. The ends lost 0 bases at V and 6 bases at J; junction bases unmatched: 2. This CDR3 is 14 amino acids long. The germline CDR1 and CDR2 sequences are SGHRS and YFSETQ. DNA for the CDR3: TGCGCCAGCAGCTTGGTAGGGACAGGGGATACGCAGTATTTT. Amino acid sequence: CASSLVGTGDTQYF.

The V gene is TRBV28, the J gene TRBJ1-4; TRBD1 aligns across 7 bases. The germline CDR1 and CDR2 sequences are MDHEN and SYDVKM. The CDR3 is 15 residues long. Unmatched junction bases numbered 2, after V lost 4 bases and J lost 0 bases. CDR3 nucleotides: TGTGCCAGCAGTTCAGGGGGGACAACTAATGAAAAACTGTTTTTT. Translated, it gives CASSSGGTTNEKLFF.

This clone has just one count. J is TRBJ1-4 and V is TRBV7-9, with D perhaps matching TRBD1 (6 bases). The length of the CDR3 is 15 residues. V gave up 5 bases and J gave up 8 bases, with 18 bases separating them. In germline, CDR1 is SEHNR, CDR2 FQNEAQ (reference sequence). In DNA, the CDR3 is TGTGCCAGCAGCCACACGAAGGGGGGGGCAGAAAAACTGTTTTTT. It codes for CASSHTKGGAEKLFF.